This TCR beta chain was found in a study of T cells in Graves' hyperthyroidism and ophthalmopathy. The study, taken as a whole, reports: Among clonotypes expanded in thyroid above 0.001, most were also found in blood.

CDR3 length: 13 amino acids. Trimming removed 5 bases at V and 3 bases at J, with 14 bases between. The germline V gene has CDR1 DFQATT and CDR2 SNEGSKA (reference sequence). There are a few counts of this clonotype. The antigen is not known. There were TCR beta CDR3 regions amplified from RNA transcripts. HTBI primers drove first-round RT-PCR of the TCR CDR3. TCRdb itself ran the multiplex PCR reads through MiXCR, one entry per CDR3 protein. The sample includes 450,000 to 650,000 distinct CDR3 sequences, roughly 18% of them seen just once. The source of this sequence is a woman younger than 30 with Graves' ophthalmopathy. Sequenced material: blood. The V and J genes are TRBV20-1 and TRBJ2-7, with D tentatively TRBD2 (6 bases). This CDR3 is CSAEPGLIYEQYF. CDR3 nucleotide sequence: TGCAGTGCTGAGCCGGGACTTATCTACGAGCAGTACTTC.